Following are 20 T cell receptor beta chains from one sample sequenced in a study of T-cell reconstitution after alpha-beta-depleted transplantation in children. The authors prepared the TCRbeta library with unique molecular identifiers. Using its own MiXCR run on the PCR reads, TCRdb lists one record per CDR3 protein. The profile shows about 610,000 distinct CDR3 sequences, under 12% of them singletons. The specimen was PBMCs from the stem cell graft donor, collected from the stem cell graft. These TCRs come from a human donor who donated a stem cell graft to a child with acute myeloid leukemia.

This clonotype was counted only a few times. This chain links TRBV29-1 with TRBJ2-2; D possibly corresponds to TRBD2 (5 bases). The CDR3 is made up of 12 amino acids. Trimming left V 7 bases short and J 5 bases short, with 11 bases between. Germline CDR1 SQVTM, CDR2 ANQGSEA. The CDR3 protein is CSAPRATGELFF. CDR3 DNA sequence: TGCAGCGCCCCGCGGGCAACCGGGGAGCTGTTTTTT.

This clonotype was observed a single time. This CDR3 reads CSAIDGGGGYTF. As DNA, the CDR3 is TGCAGTGCCATTGACGGGGGCGGCGGCTACACCTTC. The chain links TRBV20-1 to TRBJ1-2; a weak D match, TRBD1 (6 bases). This CDR3 comprises 12 residues. V lost 6 bases, J lost 8 bases, and 16 bases lay in between. The germline V gene encodes CDR1 DFQATT and CDR2 SNEGSKA (reference sequence).

Ten or more counts support this clonotype. The chain recombines TRBV12-3 or TRBV12-4 with TRBJ1-3; D gene uncertain. The CDR3 has 14 amino acids. V lost 7 bases and J 4 bases, leaving 14 bases between the germline ends. The CDR3 nucleotides read TGTGCCAGCACCCGCGCCGGGCGGGGAAACACCATATATTTT. Residues: CASTRAGRGNTIYF.

The V and J genes are TRBV27 and TRBJ1-1; D uncertain. V dropped 4 bases and J dropped 4 bases, with 16 bases sitting between them. Germline lookup yields CDR1 MNHEY and CDR2 SMNVEV (reference sequence). The CDR3 has 15 residues. DNA of the CDR3: TGTGCCAGCAGTTCGCCGGGCCTGCGGGGCACTGAAGCTTTCTTT. Its protein product is CASSSPGLRGTEAFF.

A note on this clonotype: One base away lies a much larger clone, so this may be a sequencing read error. The missing conserved phenylalanine or tryptophan at the end of this CDR3 makes a read error likely. The chain couples TRBV20-1 to TRBJ1-4; no firm D call. V lost 0 bases, J lost 5 bases, and 13 bases lay in between. From germline, CDR1 is DFQATT and CDR2 SNEGSKA (reference sequence). CDR3 size: 15 residues. CDR3 sequence reads: CSARDRTLLNEKLFC. The CDR3 DNA follows: TGCAGTGCTAGAGATCGAACCCTGCTAAATGAAAAACTGTTTTGT.

V gene TRBV25-1 combines with J gene TRBJ2-7; weak D call: TRBD1 (5 bases). V was trimmed by 5 bases and J by 5 bases, leaving 16 bases between them. The CDR3 has 14 amino acids. From germline, CDR1 is MGHDK and CDR2 SYGVNS. The DNA for the CDR3 is TGTGCCAGCAGTTTTCAGGGTAGGCGAGACGAGCAGTACTTC. Its protein product is CASSFQGRRDEQYF.

This clonotype was seen at least ten times. The genes are TRBV20-1 and TRBJ2-7; 10 bases map to TRBD2. Losses at the gene ends were 6 bases for V and 4 bases for J; bases not matched to a gene: 9. The CDR3 is made up of 14 amino acids. Germline-derived CDR1 and CDR2 are DFQATT and SNEGSKA (reference sequence). The CDR3 spells CSAEPSGSRYEQYF. CDR3 coding DNA: TGCAGTGCAGAACCTAGCGGGAGCAGGTACGAGCAGTACTTC.

This clonotype was counted many times. V gene TRBV4-2 combines with J gene TRBJ1-1; D may be TRBD1 (6 bases). Looked up from germline, CDR1 is LGHNA and CDR2 is YNFKEQ. This CDR3 has 16 amino acids. V was trimmed by 4 bases and J by 1 base, leaving 16 bases between them. The CDR3 coding sequence is TGTGCCAGCAGCCTTGGGACACTGGGGTCGAACACTGAAGCTTTCTTT. Translating it yields CASSLGTLGSNTEAFF.

The chain joins TRBV29-1 to TRBJ1-2; the D is unclear. The CDR3 has 12 amino acids. V was pared by 7 bases and J by 0 bases, with 9 bases between. CDR1 SQVTM and CDR2 ANQGSEA come from the germline V gene. The CDR3 DNA reads as TGCAGCGCCGCCGTAGCTAACTATGGCTACACCTTC. Amino acid sequence: CSAAVANYGYTF. Filled out from reference TRBV29-1 and TRBJ1-2, the complete variable domain reads SAVISQKPSRDICQRGTSLTIQCQVDSQVTMMFWYRQQPGQSLTLIATANQGSEATYESGFVIDKFPISRPNLTFSTLTVSNMSPEDSSIYLCSAAVANYGYTFGSGTRLTVV.

This clonotype was seen only a few times. V gene TRBV12-3 or TRBV12-4 combines with J gene TRBJ2-5, with D uncertain. CDR3 length: 14 amino acids. V was pared by 1 base and J by 1 base, with 7 bases between. CDR3 in amino acids: CASSLGIAQETQYF. The DNA for the CDR3 is TGTGCCAGCAGTTTAGGCATAGCCCAAGAGACCCAGTACTTC.

V usage is TRBV10-3 and J usage is TRBJ1-5, with D possibly being TRBD1 (6 bases). The CDR3 has 14 amino acids. Trimming removed 3 bases at V and 6 bases at J, with 12 bases between. The germline V gene has CDR1 ENHRY and CDR2 SYGVKD. The CDR3 region is CAISEYGGGQPQHF. The DNA for the CDR3 is TGTGCCATCAGTGAATACGGGGGCGGTCAGCCCCAGCATTTT.

The CDR3 DNA sequence: TGTGCCAGCAGGGGAGCGGGAACCTACGAGCAGTACTTC. This codes for CASRGAGTYEQYF. The chain is built from TRBV6-1 and TRBJ2-7; 7 nucleotides match TRBD2. Trimming cost V 6 bases and J 2 bases; bases outside gene matches: 4. The CDR3 sequence is 13 residues long. Per the germline V gene, CDR1 is MNHNS and CDR2 is SASEGT.

There are a few counts of this clonotype. The J gene is TRBJ1-3, the V gene TRBV29-1; weak D call: TRBD1 (6 bases). Per the germline V gene, CDR1 is SQVTM and CDR2 is ANQGSEA. The CDR3 is made up of 13 amino acids. V dropped 7 bases and J dropped 0 bases, with 10 bases sitting between them. CDR3 protein: CSGGGGSGNTIYF. CDR3 coding DNA: TGCAGCGGTGGGGGCGGCTCTGGAAACACCATATATTTT.

This clonotype was counted at least ten times. The genes are TRBV10-3 and TRBJ2-7, with D perhaps matching TRBD1 or TRBD2 (5 bases each). This CDR3 has 11 amino acids. V was shortened by 8 bases and J by 3 bases, with 8 bases between the two germline ends. The germline CDR1 and CDR2 sequences are ENHRY and SYGVKD. The CDR3 nucleotides are TGTGCCATCGGGACCGGCTACGAGCAGTACTTC. This codes for CAIGTGYEQYF.

There are a few counts of this clonotype. The chain employs TRBV27 and TRBJ2-7, with a possible D match to TRBD1 (7 bases). Germline CDR1 is MNHEY and CDR2 is SMNVEV (reference sequence). Trimming pared 2 bases from V and 3 bases from J, leaving 14 bases between. CDR3 size: 15 residues. CDR3 nucleotides: TGTGCCAGCAGTTTAGGGGGGACAGAATTCTACGAGCAGTACTTC. Translation gives CASSLGGTEFYEQYF.

The CDR3 spells CASSSGVGQGSYNSPLHF. CDR3 coding DNA: TGTGCCAGCAGCTCGGGGGTGGGACAGGGCTCCTATAATTCACCCCTCCACTTT. V and J are TRBV11-2 and TRBJ1-6; 9 nucleotides align to TRBD1. The CDR3 is 18 residues long. CDR1 is SGHAT, CDR2 FQNNGV, per germline. V gave up 4 bases and J gave up 0 bases; unmatched junction bases: 7. Looking up the rest from reference TRBV11-2 and TRBJ1-6 gives the full variable domain: EAGVAQSPRYKIIEKRQSVAFWCNPISGHATLYWYQQILGQGPKLLIQFQNNGVVDDSQLPKDRFSAERLKGVDSTLKIQPAKLEDSAVYLCASSSGVGQGSYNSPLHFGNGTRLTVT.

The V call is TRBV5-4, the J call TRBJ2-4; possible D gene TRBD2, 5 bases. CDR3 length: 19 amino acids. Germline CDR1 and CDR2: SGHNT and YYREEE (reference sequence). Trimming pared 5 bases from V and 1 base from J, leaving 25 bases between. CDR3 bases: TGTGCCAGCAGTCTTAAGGTGGCGACATCCCCGGGGGCCAAAAACATTCAGTACTTC. Translation: CASSLKVATSPGAKNIQYF.

There are many counts of this clonotype. The chain links TRBV3-1 to TRBJ1-3; D unresolved. V dropped 4 bases and J dropped 0 bases, with 4 bases sitting between them. The CDR3 spans 13 residues. In germline, CDR1 is LGHDT, CDR2 YNNKEL (reference sequence). The CDR3 region is CASSLRSGNTIYF. The CDR3 nucleotides read TGTGCCAGCAGCCTCCGCTCTGGAAACACCATATATTTT.

This clonotype has only a few counts. CDR3 loop: CSARDQSTEAFF. CDR3 coding DNA: TGCAGTGCTAGAGATCAAAGCACTGAAGCTTTCTTT. The genes are TRBV20-1 and TRBJ1-1; no clear D gene. Germline V lookup: CDR1 DFQATT, CDR2 SNEGSKA (reference sequence). Trimming shortened V by 0 bases and J by 4 bases, and 6 bases separated the two germline ends. The CDR3 sequence is 12 residues long.

This clonotype came up many times. The chain employs TRBV3-1 and TRBJ2-2; D unclear. The germline CDR1 and CDR2 sequences are LGHDT and YNNKEL (reference sequence). The CDR3 is 14 residues long. V lost 3 bases and J 1 base, leaving 6 bases between the germline ends. This CDR3 is CASSHRQNTGELFF. The CDR3 DNA follows: TGTGCCAGCAGCCATCGGCAGAACACCGGGGAGCTGTTTTTT.